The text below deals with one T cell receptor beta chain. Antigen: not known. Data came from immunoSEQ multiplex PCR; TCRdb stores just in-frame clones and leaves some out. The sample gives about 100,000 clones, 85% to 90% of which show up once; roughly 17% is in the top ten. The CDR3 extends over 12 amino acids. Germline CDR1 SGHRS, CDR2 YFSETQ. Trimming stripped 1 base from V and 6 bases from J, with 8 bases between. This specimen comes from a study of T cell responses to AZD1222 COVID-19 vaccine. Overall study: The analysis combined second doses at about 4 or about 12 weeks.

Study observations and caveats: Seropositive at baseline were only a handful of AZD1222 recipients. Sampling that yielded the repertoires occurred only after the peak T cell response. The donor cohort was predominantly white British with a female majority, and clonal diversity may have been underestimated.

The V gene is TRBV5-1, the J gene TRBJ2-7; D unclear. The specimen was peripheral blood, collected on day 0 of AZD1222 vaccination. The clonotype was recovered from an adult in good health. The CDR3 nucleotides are TGCGCCAGCAGCTTGACAGTGGGCGAGCAGTACTTC. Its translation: CASSLTVGEQYF.